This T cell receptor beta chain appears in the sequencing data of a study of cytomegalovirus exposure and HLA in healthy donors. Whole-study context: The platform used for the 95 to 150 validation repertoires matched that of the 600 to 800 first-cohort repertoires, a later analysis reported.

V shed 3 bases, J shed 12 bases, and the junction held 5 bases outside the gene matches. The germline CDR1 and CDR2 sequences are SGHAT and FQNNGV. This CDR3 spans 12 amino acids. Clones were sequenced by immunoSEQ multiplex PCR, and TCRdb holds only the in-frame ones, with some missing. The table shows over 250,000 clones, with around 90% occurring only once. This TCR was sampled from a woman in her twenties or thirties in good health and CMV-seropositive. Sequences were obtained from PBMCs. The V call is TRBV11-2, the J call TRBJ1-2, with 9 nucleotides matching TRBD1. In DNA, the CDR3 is TGTGCCAGCAGCTTTCCGGGACAGGGAGACACCTTC. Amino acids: CASSFPGQGDTF.